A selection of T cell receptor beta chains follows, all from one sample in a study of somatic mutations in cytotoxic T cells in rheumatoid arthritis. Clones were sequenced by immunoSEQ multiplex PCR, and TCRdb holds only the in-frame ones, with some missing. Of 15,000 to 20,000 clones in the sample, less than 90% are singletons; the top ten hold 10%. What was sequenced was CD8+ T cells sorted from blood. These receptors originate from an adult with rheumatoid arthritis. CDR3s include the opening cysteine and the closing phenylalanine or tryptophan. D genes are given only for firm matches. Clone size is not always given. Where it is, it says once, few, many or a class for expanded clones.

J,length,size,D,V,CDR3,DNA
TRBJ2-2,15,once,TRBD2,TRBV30,CAWSVRGGRNRELFF,TGTGCCTGGAGTGTGCGGGGGGGCCGTAATAGGGAGCTGTTTTTT
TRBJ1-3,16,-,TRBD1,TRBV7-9,CASSSGGQLSGNTIYF,TGTGCCAGCAGCTCTGGGGGACAGCTATCTGGAAACACCATATATTTT
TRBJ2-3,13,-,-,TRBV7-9,CASSFGPTDTQYF,TGTGCCAGCAGCTTTGGTCCTACAGATACGCAGTATTTT
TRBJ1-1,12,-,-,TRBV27,CASSFLGREAFF,TGTGCCAGCAGTTTCTTAGGTAGGGAGGCTTTCTTT
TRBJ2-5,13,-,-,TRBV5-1,CASTIGGDETQYF,TGCGCCAGTACGATCGGTGGGGACGAGACCCAGTACTTC
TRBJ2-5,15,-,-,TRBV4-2,CASSQEAGLQETQYF,TGTGCCAGCAGCCAAGAGGCGGGGCTCCAAGAGACCCAGTACTTC
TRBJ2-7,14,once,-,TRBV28,CASRRAGTFHEQYF,TGTGCCAGCAGACGTGCAGGGACCTTCCACGAGCAGTACTTC
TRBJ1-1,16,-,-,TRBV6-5,CASSYSAGRTNTEAFF,TGTGCCAGCAGTTACTCGGCAGGGCGGACGAACACTGAAGCTTTCTTT
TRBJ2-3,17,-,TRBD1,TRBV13,CASSLGNRGRSTDTQYF,TGTGCCAGCAGCTTAGGAAACAGGGGTAGGAGCACAGATACGCAGTATTTT
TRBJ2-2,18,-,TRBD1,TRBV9,CASSDRLDREVGTGELFF,TGTGCCAGCAGCGACCGACTCGACAGGGAAGTTGGCACCGGGGAGCTGTTTTTT
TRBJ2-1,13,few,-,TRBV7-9,CASSRGPSNEQFF,TGTGCCAGCAGCCGAGGACCCTCCAATGAGCAGTTCTTC
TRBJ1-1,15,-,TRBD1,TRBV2,CASRGGTGGRLEAFF,TGTGCCAGCAGAGGGGGGACAGGGGGCCGTCTTGAAGCTTTCTTT
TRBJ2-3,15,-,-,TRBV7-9,CASSFGVLSTDTQYF,TGTGCCAGCAGCTTCGGGGTCCTCAGCACAGATACGCAGTATTTT
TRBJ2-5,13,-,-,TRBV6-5,CASSHRIEETQYF,TGTGCCAGCAGTCACCGGATCGAAGAGACCCAGTACTTC
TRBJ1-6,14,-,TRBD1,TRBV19,CASSTPQGVSPLHF,TGTGCCAGTAGTACCCCCCAGGGGGTCTCACCCCTCCACTTT
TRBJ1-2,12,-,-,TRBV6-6,CASSYLGYGYTF,TGTGCCAGCAGTTACCTGGGCTATGGCTACACCTTC
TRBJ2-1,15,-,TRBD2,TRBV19,CASRTSGGRYNEQFF,TGTGCCAGTAGGACTAGCGGGGGCCGCTACAATGAGCAGTTCTTC
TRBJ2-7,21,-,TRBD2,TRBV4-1,CASSQEVFGILAGATSYEQYF,TGCGCCAGCAGCCAAGAGGTATTTGGGATCCTAGCGGGGGCGACCTCCTACGAGCAGTACTTC
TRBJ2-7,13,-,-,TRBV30,CAYTRDILYEQYF,TGTGCCTATACCCGGGACATCCTCTACGAGCAGTACTTC
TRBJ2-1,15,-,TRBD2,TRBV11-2,CASSQKVAGSQEQFF,TGTGCCAGCAGCCAAAAGGTAGCGGGGAGCCAAGAGCAGTTCTTC
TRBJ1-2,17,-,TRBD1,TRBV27,CASSPATGTVLNYGYTF,TGTGCCAGCAGTCCCGCGACCGGGACAGTTCTTAACTATGGCTACACCTTC
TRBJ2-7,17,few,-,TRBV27,CASSPLVTRDISYEQYF,TGTGCCAGCAGTCCCCTCGTCACCCGGGACATCTCCTACGAGCAGTACTTC
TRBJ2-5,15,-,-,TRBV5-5,CASSLTERGQETQYF,TGTGCCAGCAGCTTGACGGAGAGGGGGCAAGAGACCCAGTACTTC
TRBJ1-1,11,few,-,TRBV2,CASRTYTEAFF,TGTGCCAGCAGAACGTACACTGAAGCTTTCTTT
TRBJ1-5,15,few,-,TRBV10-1,CASSEGPPGNQPQHF,TGCGCCAGCAGTGAGGGGCCCCCCGGCAATCAGCCCCAGCATTTT
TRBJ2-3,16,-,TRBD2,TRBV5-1,CASSSDLAGGTDTQYF,TGCGCCAGCAGCTCGGACCTAGCGGGGGGCACAGATACGCAGTATTTT
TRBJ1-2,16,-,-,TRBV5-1,CASSFVPQTSNYGYTF,TGCGCCAGCAGCTTCGTTCCCCAGACCTCAAACTATGGCTACACCTTC
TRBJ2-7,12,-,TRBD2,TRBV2,CASGTTSYEQYF,TGTGCCAGCGGGACTACCTCCTACGAGCAGTACTTC
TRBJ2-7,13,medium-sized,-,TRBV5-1,CATSNGGTYEQYF,TGCGCCACCTCTAACGGCGGGACCTACGAGCAGTACTTC
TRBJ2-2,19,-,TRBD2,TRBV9,CASSDRLAGPPGGTGELFF,TGTGCCAGCAGCGATCGACTAGCGGGGCCCCCCGGGGGCACCGGGGAGCTGTTTTTT
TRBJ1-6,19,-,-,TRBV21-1,CASSNDPGDSMFVNSPLHF,TGTGCCAGCAGCAACGACCCAGGGGACAGTATGTTTGTAAATTCACCCCTCCACTTT
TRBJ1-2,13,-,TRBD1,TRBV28,CATGTGSPYGYTF,TGTGCCACAGGGACAGGGTCACCCTATGGCTACACCTTC
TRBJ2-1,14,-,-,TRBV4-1,CASSPGTLYNEQFF,TGCGCCAGCAGCCCCGGGACTTTATACAATGAGCAGTTCTTC
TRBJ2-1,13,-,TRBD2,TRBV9,CASSARLAGEQFF,TGTGCCAGCAGCGCCAGACTAGCGGGGGAGCAGTTCTTC
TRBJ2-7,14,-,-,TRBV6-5,CASSPGTANYEQYF,TGTGCCAGCAGTCCCGGGACGGCAAATTACGAGCAGTACTTC
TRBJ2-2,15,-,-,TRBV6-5,CASVLRDLNTGELFF,TGTGCCAGCGTTCTCCGGGATCTAAACACCGGGGAGCTGTTTTTT
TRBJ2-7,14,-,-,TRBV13,CASSLNQLVYEQYF,TGTGCCAGCAGCTTAAATCAGCTTGTCTACGAGCAGTACTTC
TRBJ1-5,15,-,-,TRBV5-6,CASSLGGAGNQPQHF,TGTGCCAGCAGCTTGGGAGGGGCGGGAAATCAGCCCCAGCATTTT
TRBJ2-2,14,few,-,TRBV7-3,CASSLTGAAGELFF,TGTGCCAGCAGCTTAACAGGGGCGGCCGGGGAGCTGTTTTTT
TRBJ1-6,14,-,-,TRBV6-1,CASKGDGENSPLHF,TGTGCCAGCAAAGGGGACGGTGAAAATTCACCCCTCCACTTT
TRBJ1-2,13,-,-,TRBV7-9,CASSLAGDYGYTF,TGTGCCAGCAGCTTAGCTGGGGACTATGGCTACACCTTC
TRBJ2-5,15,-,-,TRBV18,CASSPPASPQETQYF,TGTGCCAGCTCACCACCGGCTAGCCCCCAAGAGACCCAGTACTTC
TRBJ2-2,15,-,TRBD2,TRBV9,CASSPQTSGTGELFF,TGTGCCAGCAGCCCCCAGACTAGCGGTACCGGGGAGCTGTTTTTT
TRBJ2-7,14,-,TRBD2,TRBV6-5,CASSVAGGIYEQYF,TGTGCCAGCAGCGTAGCGGGGGGGATTTACGAGCAGTACTTC
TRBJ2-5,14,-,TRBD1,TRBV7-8,CASSFRTGWETQYF,TGTGCCAGCAGCTTTAGGACAGGGTGGGAGACCCAGTACTTC
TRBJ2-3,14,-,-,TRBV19,CASSRLAGTDTQYF,TGTGCCAGTAGTAGATTAGCGGGCACAGATACGCAGTATTTT
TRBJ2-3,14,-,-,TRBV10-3,CAIRTVTSTDTQYF,TGTGCCATCAGAACAGTAACTAGCACAGATACGCAGTATTTT
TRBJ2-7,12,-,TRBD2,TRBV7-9,CVCSGGGYEQYF,TGTGTCTGTAGCGGGGGTGGTTACGAGCAGTACTTC
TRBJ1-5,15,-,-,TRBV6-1,CASSESTLSNQPQHF,TGTGCCAGCAGTGAATCTACACTTAGCAATCAGCCCCAGCATTTT
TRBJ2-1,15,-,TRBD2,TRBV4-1,CASSQLAGGPREQFF,TGCGCCAGCAGCCAACTAGCGGGGGGGCCCCGTGAGCAGTTCTTC
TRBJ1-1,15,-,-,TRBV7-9,CASSLEFSENTEAFF,TGTGCCAGCAGCTTAGAGTTCTCCGAGAACACTGAAGCTTTCTTT
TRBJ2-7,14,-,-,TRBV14,CASSRRQVYYEQYF,TGTGCCAGCAGCCGACGACAGGTTTACTACGAGCAGTACTTC
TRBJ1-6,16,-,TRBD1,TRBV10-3,CAIRNLDRADNSPLHF,TGTGCCATCAGAAATCTGGACAGGGCGGATAATTCACCCCTCCACTTT
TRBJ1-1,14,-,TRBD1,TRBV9,CASSASYRGGEAFF,TGTGCCAGCAGCGCTTCGTACAGGGGTGGTGAAGCTTTCTTT
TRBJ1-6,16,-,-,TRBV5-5,CASSPEMSDYNSPLHF,TGTGCCAGCAGCCCGGAAATGTCGGATTATAATTCACCCCTCCACTTT
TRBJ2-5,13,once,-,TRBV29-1,CSARQNVLETQYF,TGCAGCGCCCGACAGAACGTCCTGGAGACCCAGTACTTC
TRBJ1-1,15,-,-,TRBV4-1,CASSQEGTSNTEAFF,TGCGCCAGCAGCCAAGAGGGGACATCGAACACTGAAGCTTTCTTT
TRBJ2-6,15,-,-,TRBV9,CASSVGSSGANVLTF,TGTGCCAGCAGCGTAGGGAGCTCTGGGGCCAACGTCCTGACTTTC